The 11 T cell receptor beta chains reported below all come from one sample, sequenced in a study of T cells in Graves' hyperthyroidism and ophthalmopathy. Amplification yielded TCR beta CDR3 regions, with RNA transcripts as the source. The HTBI set primed first-round TCR CDR3 RT-PCR. TCRdb called the multiplex PCR reads again in MiXCR, with one record for every CDR3 protein. The sample has some 270,000 distinct CDR3 sequences, roughly an eighth seen once. Sequenced input: blood. The receptors come from a woman between 40 and 55 years old with Graves' hyperthyroidism.

This clonotype was recorded at least ten times. The V call is TRBV20-1, the J call TRBJ2-3, with TRBD2 identical over 12 bases. The CDR3 is 16 amino acids. Trimming removed 5 bases from V and 2 bases from J; junction bases left unmatched: 8. Germline values: CDR1 DFQATT, CDR2 SNEGSKA (reference sequence). CDR3 DNA: TGCAGTGCTGGACAGACTAGCGGGAGTTTCACAGATACGCAGTATTTT. Protein sequence: CSAGQTSGSFTDTQYF.

This clonotype came up a few times. V is TRBV29-1 and J is TRBJ2-3; no firm D call. V was cut by 8 bases and J by 3 bases, with 9 bases left in between. Germline-derived CDR1 and CDR2 are SQVTM and ANQGSEA. There are 11 residues in the CDR3. The CDR3 is CSIRRTDTQYF. The CDR3 DNA reads TGCAGCATCCGACGGACAGATACGCAGTATTTT.

This clonotype was seen many times. The rearrangement joins TRBV18 to TRBJ2-1; 8 bases match TRBD2. V trimming: 3 bases; J trimming: 8 bases; junction bases outside the gene matches: 9. In germline, CDR1 is KGHSH, CDR2 LQKENI. The CDR3 covers 15 residues. This CDR3 is CASSPSGGVDYEQFF. CDR3 nucleotide sequence: TGTGCCAGCTCACCTTCGGGAGGGGTCGACTATGAGCAGTTCTTC. Combining the CDR3 with reference TRBV18 and TRBJ2-1 gives the whole variable domain NAGVMQNPRHLVRRRGQEARLRCSPMKGHSHVYWYRQLPEEGLKFMVYLQKENIIDESGMPKERFSAEFPKEGPSILRIQQVVRGDSAAYFCASSPSGGVDYEQFFGPGTRLTVL.

At least ten counts were recorded for this clonotype. The V and J genes are TRBV6-1 and TRBJ2-7; TRBD2 might be the D (5 bases). Trimming removed 3 bases from V and 7 bases from J, with 19 bases in between. CDR3 length: 15 amino acids. CDR1 is MNHNS and CDR2 is SASEGT in the germline V gene. The CDR3 coding sequence is TGTGCCAGCAGTGAGGTAGGAGGTCGGATTGGGGAGCAGTACTTC. Residues: CASSEVGGRIGEQYF.

This clonotype was seen repeatedly, ten times or more. The rearrangement joins TRBV12-3 or TRBV12-4 to TRBJ1-1, with D possibly being TRBD1 (5 bases). The CDR3 has 12 residues. Trimming cost V 3 bases and J 8 bases, with 10 bases left between them. Here the CDR3 reads CASSFQGLEAFF. Written as DNA, the CDR3 is TGTGCCAGCAGTTTTCAGGGTCTGGAAGCTTTCTTT.

The rearrangement links TRBV4-1 to TRBJ2-1, with 9 positions matching TRBD1. This CDR3 comprises 15 residues. CDR1 and CDR2 (germline): MGHRA, YSYEKL. The V segment lost 3 bases and the J segment 7 bases; nucleotides outside the gene matches: 7. The DNA of the CDR3 is TGCGCCAGCAGCCACCCGGGACAGGGAAGGAATGAGCAGTTCTTC. It encodes CASSHPGQGRNEQFF.

As regards this clonotype: A much larger clone sits a single nucleotide away, making a read error possible. The gene calls are TRBV7-9 and TRBJ2-7; D ambiguous. CDR1 is SEHNR and CDR2 is FQNEAQ in the germline V gene (reference sequence). V lost 6 bases and J lost 0, with 15 bases in between. This CDR3 is built from 15 residues. DNA for the CDR3: TGTGCCAGCAGTTTTAAAGCGTGCCTCTCCTACGAGCAGTACTTC. As protein: CASSFKACLSYEQYF.

V gene TRBV7-2 combines with J gene TRBJ1-2; 9 positions agree with TRBD1. Trimming at V came to 4 bases and at J to 2 bases, leaving 5 bases not matched to a gene. This CDR3 is built from 15 residues. CDR1 is SGHTA and CDR2 is FQGNSA in the germline V gene. The CDR3 sequence: CASSYPGQGNYGYTF. The DNA for the CDR3 is TGTGCCAGCAGCTATCCCGGACAGGGGAACTATGGCTACACCTTC.

The chain has TRBV4-1 and TRBJ2-2; 7 bases map to TRBD1. There are 14 residues in the CDR3. J lost 5 bases, V lost 3 bases, and 3 bases had no gene match. Per the germline V gene, CDR1 is MGHRA and CDR2 is YSYEKL. CDR3 coding DNA: TGCGCCAGCAGCCAGGAACAGGGGACCGGGGAGCTGTTTTTT. Its translation: CASSQEQGTGELFF.

J is TRBJ1-5 and V is TRBV28; TRBD1 agrees at 9 bases. The CDR3 has 15 amino acids. J lost 2 bases, V lost 6 bases, and 5 bases had no gene match. CDR1 and CDR2 from the germline V gene are MDHEN and SYDVKM. The CDR3 region has the DNA TGTGCCAGCAGGGTACAGGGGGCCGGCAATCAGCCCCAGCATTTT. Translated, it gives CASRVQGAGNQPQHF.

This clonotype showed up many times. The chain uses TRBV2 and TRBJ1-1; D remains unclear. The V end lost 4 bases, the J end lost 3 bases, and 12 bases lay between the germline ends. Per the germline V gene, CDR1 is SNHLY and CDR2 is FYNNEI. The CDR3 runs 14 residues. CDR3 coding DNA: TGTGCCAGCAGTGTTCGGCTCGGGGACACTGAAGCTTTCTTT. This sequence encodes CASSVRLGDTEAFF.